The TCR beta chain described here comes from a study of T cells in narcolepsy. V lost 1 base to trimming and J lost 6 bases; unmatched junction nucleotides: 7. Germline loops: CDR1 SGHTA, CDR2 FQGNSA. This CDR3 comprises 16 residues. The protocol was immunoSEQ multiplex PCR, while the TCRdb copy is restricted to in-frame clones and leaves out a portion. This sample has under 20,000 clones, with 65% to 90% found just once. The table lists this clone with a count of one. The chain combines TRBV7-2 with TRBJ2-1; 9 bases fit TRBD2. This TCR was recovered from a human donor in good health. Material for sequencing was memory (CD45RA-) CD4+ T cells from blood. The CDR3 protein is CASSLVRSGRLNEQFF. The CDR3 DNA sequence: TGTGCCAGCAGCTTAGTTCGTAGCGGGAGACTCAATGAGCAGTTCTTC.